This T cell receptor (beta chain) was profiled in a study of T-cell reconstitution after alpha-beta-depleted transplantation in children. The CDR3 extends over 17 amino acids. V was clipped by 6 bases and J by 5 bases; unmatched bases: 18. Unique molecular identifiers were used to barcode this TCRbeta library. TCRdb passed the PCR reads through MiXCR, listing each CDR3 protein once. Of around 400,000 distinct CDR3 sequences in the sample, roughly a tenth were seen once. This receptor was identified in a human donor who donated a stem cell graft to a child with acute myeloid leukemia. Specimen: PBMCs from the stem cell graft donor, collected from the stem cell graft. The chain uses TRBV12-3 or TRBV12-4 and TRBJ2-7; 8 positions match TRBD2. The CDR3 DNA reads TGTGCCAGCAGCTCTGGGACTAGGACTACCTTGTCTCACGAGCAGTACGTC. Amino acids: CASSSGTRTTLSHEQYV.